The 28 T cell receptor beta chains reported below all come from one sample, sequenced in a study of cytotoxic CD8 clonotypes in ibrutinib-treated CLL. Sequencing used immunoSEQ multiplex PCR; TCRdb keeps in-frame clones, though not all of them. The sample shows approximately 150,000 clones, about 80% of them seen only once. The source material was PBMCs, sampled after 24 months of ibrutinib treatment. These TCRs come from a human donor with chronic lymphocytic leukemia.

The rearrangement links TRBV30 to TRBJ2-7; D assignment may be TRBD1 or TRBD2 (5 bases each). The CDR3 loop spans 12 amino acids. V shed 3 bases and J shed 4 bases, with 10 bases lying between them. Germline values: CDR1 GTSNPN, CDR2 SVGIG (reference sequence). The chain's CDR3 is CAWSQGPYEQYF. Written as DNA, the CDR3 is TGTGCCTGGAGCCAGGGACCGTACGAGCAGTACTTC.

V and J are TRBV5-4 and TRBJ2-1, with 11 bases fitting TRBD2. Trimming took 6 bases from V and 9 from J; bases not matched to a gene: 11. The germline CDR1 and CDR2 sequences are SGHNT and YYREEE (reference sequence). This CDR3 region has 15 residues. The CDR3, as DNA: TGTGCCAGCACTGAGACTAGCGGGATAAGTCGTGAGCAGTTCTTC. Amino acid sequence: CASTETSGISREQFF.

This clone was observed a single time. The rearrangement uses TRBV5-1 and TRBJ2-2; D is uncertain. Germline CDR1 and CDR2: SGHRS and YFSETQ. V was pared by 4 bases and J by 0 bases, with 10 bases between. CDR3 size: 15 residues. The CDR3 DNA reads TGCGCCAGCAGCGTTAACGTAGCGAACACCGGGGAGCTGTTTTTT. Translating gives CASSVNVANTGELFF. The whole variable domain, remainder taken from reference TRBV5-1 and TRBJ2-2, is KAGVTQTPRYLIKTRGQQVTLSCSPISGHRSVSWYQQTPGQGLQFLFEYFSETQRNKGNFPGRFSGRQFSNSRSEMNVSTLELGDSALYLCASSVNVANTGELFFGEGSRLTVL.

The chain links TRBV14 to TRBJ2-3; D unclear. CDR1 and CDR2 (germline): SGHDN, FVKESK. Trimming cost V 1 base and J 8 bases, with 7 bases left between them. The CDR3 has 12 residues. The chain's CDR3 is CASSQGPRTQYF. DNA of the CDR3: TGTGCCAGCAGCCAAGGGCCCCGTACGCAGTATTTT.

The chain is built from TRBV19 and TRBJ2-2; D may be TRBD1 (7 bases). This CDR3 has 16 residues. Germline CDR1 LNHDA, CDR2 SQIVND (reference sequence). With 5 bases removed from V and 4 bases from J, the gap between germline ends came to 17 bases. Here the CDR3 reads CASSPRDRLRTGELFF. In DNA form, the CDR3 reads TGTGCCAGTAGTCCGCGGGACAGACTACGCACCGGGGAGCTGTTTTTT.

The chain recombines TRBV7-3 with TRBJ2-5; maybe TRBD1 (5 bases). Trimming took off 5 bases at V and 6 bases at J, with 13 bases between the two ends. This CDR3 is built from 13 residues. The germline V gene encodes CDR1 SGHTA and CDR2 FQGTGA. The CDR3 loop is CASSPRDRKTQYF. The CDR3 nucleotides read TGTGCCAGCAGCCCCAGGGATAGGAAGACCCAGTACTTC.

This chain uses TRBV28 with TRBJ2-3, with 11 bases that match TRBD2. CDR1 and CDR2 (germline): MDHEN, SYDVKM. Germline trimming cut 8 bases from V and 3 bases from J; bases unmatched to any gene: 10. The CDR3 covers 16 residues. CDR3 loop: CASGSSSGRTTDTQYF. The CDR3 DNA sequence: TGTGCCAGCGGATCTTCTAGCGGGAGGACGACAGATACGCAGTATTTT.

This sequence joins TRBV28 and TRBJ1-2, with 10 positions matching TRBD1. This CDR3 spans 13 amino acids. Trimming took 10 bases from V and 1 from J; bases not matched to a gene: 3. CDR1 is MDHEN and CDR2 is SYDVKM in the germline V gene. CDR3: CATRDRGNYGYTF. CDR3 sequence (DNA): TGTGCCACCCGGGACAGGGGTAACTATGGCTACACCTTC.

The chain links TRBV5-1 to TRBJ2-7, with 7 bases aligning to TRBD1. The ends lost 2 bases at V and 2 bases at J; junction bases unmatched: 7. Germline V gene lookup returns CDR1 SGHRS and CDR2 YFSETQ. The CDR3 sequence is 15 residues long. The CDR3 nucleotides read TGCGCCAGCAGCTTCCTCACGGGACAGACCTACGAGCAGTACTTC. The encoded protein is CASSFLTGQTYEQYF.

The V and J genes are TRBV13 and TRBJ2-7, with D unclear. The length of the CDR3 is 12 residues. Germline assignment: CDR1 PRHDT and CDR2 FYEKMQ (reference sequence). V was clipped by 3 bases and J by 3 bases, with 6 bases between them. The CDR3 spells CASSLGLYEQYF. The CDR3, as DNA: TGTGCCAGCAGCTTGGGTCTCTACGAGCAGTACTTC.

This clone was seen a few times. The chain couples TRBV6-5 to TRBJ1-2; 7 bases line up with TRBD1. Germline CDR1 is MNHEY and CDR2 is SVGAGI. The V gene end was trimmed by 4 bases and the J gene end by 8 bases; junction bases not matched to a gene: 4. This CDR3 has 12 residues. The DNA for the CDR3 is TGTGCCAGCAGTTCCGGGACAGTAGGCTACACCTTC. Translated, it gives CASSSGTVGYTF.

The chain carries TRBV5-6 and TRBJ1-1, with 9 bases lining up with TRBD1. This CDR3 has 16 residues. With 5 bases clipped from V and 5 bases from J, the junction kept 13 bases outside the gene matches. Germline V lookup: CDR1 SGHDT, CDR2 YYEEEE. The CDR3 DNA follows: TGTGCCAGCAGGCTACAGGGGGCCCTGAGGGAGACTGAAGCTTTCTTT. It codes for CASRLQGALRETEAFF.

V usage is TRBV4-3 and J usage is TRBJ2-3, with D possibly matching TRBD2 (7 bases). There are 15 residues in the CDR3. Trimming removed 2 bases from V and 3 bases from J, with 12 bases in between. Germline lookup yields CDR1 LGHNA and CDR2 YSLEER. In DNA, the CDR3 is TGCGCCAGCAGCCAAAGAAGGGGGGGGACAGATACGCAGTATTTT. Encoded protein: CASSQRRGGTDTQYF.

The V call is TRBV7-9, the J call TRBJ2-3; the D gene is possibly TRBD1 (6 bases). Trimming shortened V by 5 bases and J by 1 base, and 25 bases separated the two germline ends. The CDR3 has 19 residues. Germline assignment: CDR1 SEHNR and CDR2 FQNEAQ (reference sequence). This CDR3 reads CASSKKGFRGGFGTDTQYF. CDR3 DNA: TGTGCCAGCAGCAAAAAGGGATTTCGTGGGGGCTTCGGCACAGATACGCAGTATTTT.

This clone was detected once. One junction end does not reproduce the germline sequence, and a read error may be involved. J is TRBJ2-1 and V is TRBV7-7; TRBD2 agrees at 7 bases. The germline gives CDR1 SSHAT, CDR2 FNYEAQ (reference sequence). This CDR3 contains 14 residues. In DNA, the CDR3 is TGTGCTAGCAGCTTAGTAGCGGGTGCCAATGAGCAGTTCTTC. It encodes CASSLVAGANEQFF.

The rearrangement links TRBV18 to TRBJ1-4, with a tentative D call TRBD1 (6 bases). The CDR3 length is 15 residues. V gave up 5 bases and J gave up 7 bases, with 17 bases separating them. Germline loops: CDR1 KGHSH, CDR2 LQKENI. The CDR3 DNA follows: TGTGCCAGCTCAACTTACCGGGACACCTCTGAAAAACTGTTTTTT. Its protein is CASSTYRDTSEKLFF.

V usage is TRBV11-2 and J usage is TRBJ2-7, with D uncertain. This CDR3 spans 12 amino acids. The V and J ends lost 2 bases and 2 bases respectively, with 4 bases between them. From germline, CDR1 is SGHAT and CDR2 FQNNGV. DNA of the CDR3: TGTGCCAGCAGCTTAATCCCCTACGAGCAGTACTTC. Amino acid sequence: CASSLIPYEQYF.

The chain uses TRBV7-2 and TRBJ1-2, with 8 bases identical to TRBD1. The ends lost 5 bases at V and 6 bases at J; junction bases unmatched: 2. CDR1 is SGHTA, CDR2 FQGNSA, per germline. The CDR3 consists of 12 residues. The CDR3 here is CASSPTGDGYTF. CDR3 bases: TGTGCCAGCAGCCCGACAGGGGATGGCTACACCTTC. Complete variable domain (other parts from reference TRBV7-2 and TRBJ1-2): GAGVSQSPSNKVTEKGKDVELRCDPISGHTALYWYRQSLGQGLEFLIYFQGNSAPDKSGLPSDRFSAERTGGSVSTLTIQRTQQEDSAVYLCASSPTGDGYTFGSGTRLTVV.

This clone was seen a single time. The chain couples TRBV7-2 to TRBJ2-7; 9 positions agree with TRBD1. Germline assignment: CDR1 SGHTA and CDR2 FQGNSA. This CDR3 comprises 15 residues. The ends lost 2 bases at V and 4 bases at J; junction bases unmatched: 6. The CDR3 reads CASSLMGTGPYEQYF. The CDR3 DNA sequence: TGTGCCAGCAGCTTAATGGGGACAGGGCCATACGAGCAGTACTTC.

This chain links TRBV4-2 with TRBJ1-6; 7 bases are shared with TRBD1. This CDR3 has 19 residues. The J segment lost 5 bases and the V segment lost 0 bases, leaving 13 bases of the junction unmatched. Germline values: CDR1 LGHNA, CDR2 YNFKEQ. This chain's CDR3 is CASSQDPPLRQGDNSPLHF. CDR3 in DNA: TGTGCCAGCAGCCAAGATCCCCCATTAAGGCAGGGGGATAATTCACCCCTCCACTTT.

CDR3 sequence: CASRDVGTEAFF. CDR3 sequence (DNA): TGTGCCAGCAGGGACGTTGGGACTGAAGCTTTCTTT. The J gene is TRBJ1-1, the V gene TRBV27; unclear D gene. Germline CDR1 is MNHEY and CDR2 is SMNVEV (reference sequence). Trimming pared 6 bases from V and 5 bases from J, leaving 10 bases between. The CDR3 is 12 amino acids.

CDR3 sequence (DNA): TGTGCCAGCAGCCAAGATTCAGGGGACACCGGGGAGCTGTTTTTT. Protein product: CASSQDSGDTGELFF. This chain joins TRBV11-2 and TRBJ2-2, with D tentatively TRBD1 (6 bases). The V gene's germline CDR1 is SGHAT and CDR2 FQNNGV. Trimming took off 5 bases at V and 3 bases at J, with 13 bases between the two ends. The CDR3 is made up of 15 amino acids.

This clone showed up just once. The rearrangement joins TRBV6-1 to TRBJ1-2; 9 bases match TRBD1. Germline CDR1 MNHNS, CDR2 SASEGT. This CDR3 has 15 residues. The V segment lost 6 bases and the J segment 8 bases; nucleotides outside the gene matches: 13. The CDR3 is CASRLRDRENYGYTF. The CDR3 DNA reads as TGTGCCAGCAGACTCCGGGACAGGGAAAATTACGGCTACACCTTC.

The chain has TRBV2 and TRBJ1-2; D ambiguous. The CDR3 runs 14 residues. Germline CDR1 SNHLY, CDR2 FYNNEI. Trimming removed 7 bases at V and 5 bases at J, with 17 bases between. CDR3 bases: TGTGCCAGCAACAACCCCGGGGTCGGGTATGGCTACACCTTC. Protein sequence: CASNNPGVGYGYTF.

The rearrangement joins TRBV18 to TRBJ1-2, with D unresolved. V was pared by 2 bases and J by 6 bases, with 13 bases between. The CDR3 has 14 residues. In germline, CDR1 is KGHSH, CDR2 LQKENI. The CDR3 loop is CASSPYGGGDGYTF. The CDR3 DNA is TGTGCCAGCTCACCATACGGTGGAGGAGATGGCTACACCTTC.

In this sample, this clone turned up a few times. The chain links TRBV5-6 to TRBJ1-1; 7 bases line up with TRBD1. The length of the CDR3 is 14 residues. Unmatched junction bases numbered 5, after V lost 6 bases and J lost 0 bases. Germline assignment: CDR1 SGHDT and CDR2 YYEEEE. CDR3 nucleotide sequence: TGTGCCAGCACCCTGACAGGGCTGAACACTGAAGCTTTCTTT. This gives the protein CASTLTGLNTEAFF.

This clone was detected a few times. The chain joins TRBV27 to TRBJ1-4; D is unresolved. The CDR3 is 15 residues long. Trimming cost V 6 bases and J 5 bases, with 16 bases left between them. Germline loops: CDR1 MNHEY, CDR2 SMNVEV (reference sequence). CDR3 amino acids: CASSSPGLSNEKLFF. In DNA, the CDR3 is TGTGCCAGCAGCTCCCCCGGGCTCTCCAATGAAAAACTGTTTTTT.

J is TRBJ1-5 and V is TRBV6-5; D might be TRBD1 (6 bases). V was shortened by 6 bases and J by 7 bases, with 19 bases between the two germline ends. Germline assignment: CDR1 MNHEY and CDR2 SVGAGI. This CDR3 has 15 amino acids. In DNA, the CDR3 is TGTGCCAGCAGATCCCACGGGGGCGCGCAACAGCCCCAGCATTTT. It specifies CASRSHGGAQQPQHF.